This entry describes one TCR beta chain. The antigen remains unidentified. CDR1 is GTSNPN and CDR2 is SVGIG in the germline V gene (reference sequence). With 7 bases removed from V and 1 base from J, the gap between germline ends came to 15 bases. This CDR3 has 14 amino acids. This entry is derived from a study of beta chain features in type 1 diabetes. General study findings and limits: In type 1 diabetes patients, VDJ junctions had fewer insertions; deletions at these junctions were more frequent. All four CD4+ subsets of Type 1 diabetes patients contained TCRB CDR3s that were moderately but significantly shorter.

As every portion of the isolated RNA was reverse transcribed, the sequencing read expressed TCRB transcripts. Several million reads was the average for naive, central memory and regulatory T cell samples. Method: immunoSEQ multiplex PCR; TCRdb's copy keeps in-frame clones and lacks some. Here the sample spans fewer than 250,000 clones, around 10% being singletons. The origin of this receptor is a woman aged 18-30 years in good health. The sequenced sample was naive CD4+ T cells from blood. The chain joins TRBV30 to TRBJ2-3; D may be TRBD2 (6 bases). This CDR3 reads CASPGSGGTDTQYF. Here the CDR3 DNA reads TGTGCCTCCCCCGGCTCGGGGGGCACAGATACGCAGTATTTT.